The clone carrying this T cell receptor (beta chain) was seen a handful of times. Its antigen is currently unknown. These data are taken from a study of T-cell reconstitution after alpha-beta-depleted transplantation in children. Molecular barcoding with unique molecular identifiers was used for the TCRbeta library. TCRdb recomputed calls from the PCR reads with MiXCR, one row per CDR3 protein. The sample records a few hundred thousand distinct CDR3 sequences, 20% to 30% being singletons. Germline V gene data show CDR1 as SNHLY and CDR2 as FYNNEI. The J segment lost 4 bases and the V segment lost 7 bases, leaving 6 bases of the junction unmatched. CDR3 length: 14 residues. Study-wide results and limits: Most T-cell counts and diversity one year after the transplant came from T cells that were newly produced. The origin of alpha-beta T cells about two months after transplant was reportedly several hundred expanded graft clones.

This sample comprised PBMCs, obtained before TCRalphabeta/CD19-depleted stem cell transplant. The chain couples TRBV2 to TRBJ2-7, with TRBD1 matching over 11 bases. This clonotype was obtained from a boy under three years old with Wiskott-Aldrich syndrome, due to receive a stem cell transplant. CDR3 coding DNA: TGTGCCAGCACTCTGGACAGGGGGCAATACGAGCAGTACTTC. Encoded protein: CASTLDRGQYEQYF. The full variable domain, rest sourced from reference TRBV2 and TRBJ2-7, is EPEVTQTPSHQVTQMGQEVILRCVPISNHLYFYWYRQILGQKVEFLVSFYNNEISEKSEIFDDQFSVERPDGSNFTLKIRSTKLEDSAMYFCASTLDRGQYEQYFGPGTRLTVT.